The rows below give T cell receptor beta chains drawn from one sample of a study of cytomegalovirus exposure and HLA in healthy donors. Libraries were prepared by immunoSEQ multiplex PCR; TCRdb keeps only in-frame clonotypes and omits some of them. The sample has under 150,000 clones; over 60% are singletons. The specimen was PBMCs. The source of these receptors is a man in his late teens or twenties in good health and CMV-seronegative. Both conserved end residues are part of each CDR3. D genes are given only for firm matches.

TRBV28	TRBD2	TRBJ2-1	TGTGCCAGCAGTTTAGGGACTAGCGGGAACAATGAGCAGTTCTTC	CASSLGTSGNNEQFF
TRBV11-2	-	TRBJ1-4	TGTGCCAGCAGCCTTGGGGGGGCTAATGAAAAACTGTTTTTT	CASSLGGANEKLFF
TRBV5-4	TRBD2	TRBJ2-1	TGTGCCAGCAGCTTAGAGAGCGGGAGCGATGAGCAGTTCTTC	CASSLESGSDEQFF
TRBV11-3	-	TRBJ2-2	TGTGCCAGCAGCCGAGAGGGAGGGGGCACCGGGGAGCTGTTTTTT	CASSREGGGTGELFF
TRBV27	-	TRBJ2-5	TGTGCCAGCAGTTTATTTTCTAGCGCGGAGACCCAGTACTTC	CASSLFSSAETQYF
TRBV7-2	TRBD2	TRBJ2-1	TGTGCCAGCAGCTTAGGGGGTAGAGGGAGCGGGAGGGAAGGGAATGAGCAGTTCTTC	CASSLGGRGSGREGNEQFF
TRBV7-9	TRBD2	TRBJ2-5	TGTTCCAGCAGCTTAGCCCGACTAGCGTCTCAAGAGACCCAGTACTTC	CSSSLARLASQETQYF
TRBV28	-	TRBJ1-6	TGTGCCAGCGCTTATACCAGGCGTAGCTCCTATAATTCACCCCTCCACTTT	CASAYTRRSSYNSPLHF
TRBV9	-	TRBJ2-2	TGTGCCAGCAGTCAATATGCGGGACCGCAAAACACCGGGGAGCTGTTTTTT	CASSQYAGPQNTGELFF
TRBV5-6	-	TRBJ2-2	TGTGCCAGCAGCTTGGGTCTGAACACCGGGGAGCTGTTTTTT	CASSLGLNTGELFF
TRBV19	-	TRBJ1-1	TGTGCCAGTAGTACCAGGGGTCTGAACACTGAAGCTTTCTTT	CASSTRGLNTEAFF
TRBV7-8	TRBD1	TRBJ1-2	TGTGCCAGCAGCTTAATCGGGACAGGGGGATCTAATGGCTACACCTTC	CASSLIGTGGSNGYTF